The 27 T cell receptor beta chains given below trace back to one sample, sequenced in a study of OX40 agonist ivuxolimab in advanced cancers. Method: immunoSEQ multiplex PCR; TCRdb's copy keeps in-frame clones and lacks some. Here the sample spans about 80,000 clones, more than 70% being singletons. Sequences were derived from CD4+ or CD8+ T cells sorted from blood, sampled in a trial of the OX40 agonist ivuxolimab. These receptors were obtained from an adult with an advanced solid tumor such as melanoma, head and neck, liver or kidney cancer.

In nucleotides, the CDR3 is TGTGCCAGCAGTTTAGCGCCGACCGGGGAGCTGTTTTTT. It specifies CASSLAPTGELFF. The V and J genes are TRBV27 and TRBJ2-2, with D uncertain. This CDR3 is 13 amino acids long. Trimming took off 2 bases at V and 5 bases at J, with 6 bases between the two ends. Germline-derived CDR1 and CDR2 are MNHEY and SMNVEV (reference sequence).

The chain employs TRBV2 and TRBJ2-7; D is perhaps TRBD2 (6 bases). Germline V lookup: CDR1 SNHLY, CDR2 FYNNEI. The CDR3 has 13 residues. The ends were cut back, 4 bases at V and 3 bases at J, with 10 bases in the middle. The CDR3 loop is CASSGREFYEQYF. For the CDR3, the DNA is TGTGCCAGCAGTGGTCGGGAGTTCTACGAGCAGTACTTC.

This chain links TRBV7-9 with TRBJ2-5; 8 bases are shared with TRBD2. TRBJ2-7 matches the DNA end more closely, so the J call is doubtful. This CDR3 comprises 16 residues. Germline loops: CDR1 SEHNR, CDR2 FQNEAQ (reference sequence). CDR3 loop: CASSFAGGTEPYEQYF. CDR3 coding DNA: TGTGCCAGCAGCTTTGCGGGGGGCACGGAACCCTACGAGCAGTACTTC.

With regard to this clone: The same CDR3 arises from other DNA sequences in this sample as well. V usage is TRBV30 and J usage is TRBJ1-5, with a possible D match to TRBD1 (6 bases). Germline values: CDR1 GTSNPN, CDR2 SVGIG (reference sequence). The CDR3 covers 14 residues. V lost 0 bases, J lost 4 bases, and 10 bases lay in between. In DNA form, the CDR3 reads TGTGCCTGGAGTGTTGACAGGAGGAATCAGCCCCAGCATTTT. Translating gives CAWSVDRRNQPQHF.

CDR3 in amino acids: CASSLNGRATDTQYF. DNA of the CDR3: TGCGCCAGCAGCTTGAACGGCCGAGCCACAGATACGCAGTATTTT. The chain has TRBV5-1 and TRBJ2-3; D is undetermined. CDR1 is SGHRS, CDR2 YFSETQ, per germline. The CDR3 is 15 amino acids. Trimming stripped 1 base from V and 2 bases from J, with 11 bases between.

This rearrangement joins TRBV18 to TRBJ2-7; 10 nucleotides align to TRBD2. After removal of 4 bases from V and 3 bases from J, the junction contained 3 bases not matched to a gene. CDR3 length: 14 amino acids. The germline V gene encodes CDR1 KGHSH and CDR2 LQKENI. The CDR3 sequence: CASSRAGGLYEQYF. The CDR3 nucleotides read TGTGCCAGCTCACGAGCGGGAGGGCTCTACGAGCAGTACTTC.

The chain links TRBV5-1 to TRBJ1-3; D not resolved. The CDR3 sequence is 14 residues long. The V and J ends lost 1 base and 4 bases respectively, with 9 bases between them. Germline lookup yields CDR1 SGHRS and CDR2 YFSETQ. Written as DNA, the CDR3 is TGCGCCAGCAGCTTGTCTGGGTCCGGAAACACCATATATTTT. The encoded protein is CASSLSGSGNTIYF. The full variable domain, completed using reference TRBV5-1 and TRBJ1-3, is KAGVTQTPRYLIKTRGQQVTLSCSPISGHRSVSWYQQTPGQGLQFLFEYFSETQRNKGNFPGRFSGRQFSNSRSEMNVSTLELGDSALYLCASSLSGSGNTIYFGEGSWLTVV.

The rearrangement uses TRBV9 and TRBJ2-3, with D perhaps given as TRBD1 or TRBD2 (5 bases each). The ends were cut back, 0 bases at V and 3 bases at J, with 11 bases in the middle. The V gene's germline CDR1 is SGDLS and CDR2 YYNGEE. The CDR3 covers 15 residues. CDR3 region: CASSVGWGLTDTQYF. CDR3 coding DNA: TGTGCCAGCAGCGTAGGGTGGGGGTTGACAGATACGCAGTATTTT. The whole variable domain, remainder taken from reference TRBV9 and TRBJ2-3, is DSGVTQTPKHLITATGQRVTLRCSPRSGDLSVYWYQQSLDQGLQFLIQYYNGEERAKGNILERFSAQQFPDLHSELNLSSLELGDSALYFCASSVGWGLTDTQYFGPGTRLTVL.

The chain couples TRBV4-2 to TRBJ1-1, with D uncertain. With 5 bases removed from V and 1 base from J, the gap between germline ends came to 11 bases. CDR1 is LGHNA and CDR2 is YNFKEQ in the germline V gene. The CDR3 is 14 amino acids. The CDR3 DNA sequence: TGTGCCAGCAGCTGGGCCGGAAGGAACACTGAAGCTTTCTTT. The encoded protein is CASSWAGRNTEAFF.

J is TRBJ2-3 and V is TRBV7-8; no clear D gene. The CDR3 consists of 12 residues. Germline V gene data show CDR1 as SGHVS and CDR2 as FQNEAQ. V shed 5 bases and J shed 4 bases, with 7 bases lying between them. CDR3: CASSQSADTQYF. CDR3 DNA: TGTGCCAGCAGCCAAAGCGCAGATACGCAGTATTTT.

The J gene is TRBJ2-7, the V gene TRBV18; 7 bases line up with TRBD1. Germline trimming cut 1 base from V and 4 bases from J; bases unmatched to any gene: 4. The CDR3 is 14 amino acids. The germline V gene encodes CDR1 KGHSH and CDR2 LQKENI. CDR3 sequence: CASSPQGARYEQYF. The CDR3 DNA follows: TGTGCCAGCTCACCACAGGGGGCGAGATACGAGCAGTACTTC.

This rearrangement joins TRBV5-1 to TRBJ1-5; unclear D gene. Looked up from germline, CDR1 is SGHRS and CDR2 is YFSETQ. Trimming cost V 0 bases and J 3 bases, with 7 bases left between them. CDR3 length: 14 amino acids. Here the CDR3 DNA reads TGCGCCAGCAGCTTGGAACCGAACAATCAGCCCCAGCATTTT. Translating it yields CASSLEPNNQPQHF.

This sequence joins TRBV30 and TRBJ2-5, with a tentative D call TRBD1 (6 bases). This CDR3 comprises 13 residues. Germline CDR1 GTSNPN, CDR2 SVGIG (reference sequence). V was cut by 0 bases and J by 4 bases, with 9 bases left in between. CDR3 region: CAWSVQGRETQYF. The CDR3 bases are TGTGCCTGGAGTGTCCAGGGGAGAGAGACCCAGTACTTC.

This clone was detected only once. This sequence joins TRBV5-1 and TRBJ2-7, with 8 bases fitting TRBD2. This CDR3 contains 16 residues. With V trimmed by 5 bases and J by 2 bases, 12 bases remained unmatched. Germline-derived CDR1 and CDR2 are SGHRS and YFSETQ. CDR3 nucleotide sequence: TGCGCCAGCAGAGTTGCGGGAGGTTCGGCTACCTACGAGCAGTACTTC. Translated, it gives CASRVAGGSATYEQYF.

The rearrangement links TRBV28 to TRBJ1-5, with D possibly being TRBD1 (6 bases). This CDR3 comprises 15 residues. In germline, CDR1 is MDHEN, CDR2 SYDVKM. Between the trimmed V and J ends, which lost 7 bases and 5 bases, there was a span of 18 bases. For the CDR3, the DNA is TGTGCCAGCAAGAGGGGGGGGGCTTCTCATCAGCCCCAGCATTTT. Translation: CASKRGGASHQPQHF. Supplemented by reference TRBV28 and TRBJ1-5, the full variable domain reads DVKVTQSSRYLVKRTGEKVFLECVQDMDHENMFWYRQDPGLGLRLIYFSYDVKMKEKGDIPEGYSVSREKKERFSLILESASTNQTSMYLCASKRGGASHQPQHFGDGTRLSIL.

This clone has a single count. The chain uses TRBV5-1 and TRBJ1-4; tentatively, D is TRBD1 (5 bases). Per the germline V gene, CDR1 is SGHRS and CDR2 is YFSETQ. This CDR3 has 15 residues. The V end lost 4 bases, the J end lost 0 bases, and 10 bases lay between the germline ends. In DNA form, the CDR3 reads TGCGCCAGCAGCCCGACGGGGGCAACTAATGAAAAACTGTTTTTT. Its protein product is CASSPTGATNEKLFF.

The V gene is TRBV19, the J gene TRBJ2-2; D uncertain. V lost 10 bases and J 3 bases, leaving 15 bases between the germline ends. CDR3 length: 14 residues. From germline, CDR1 is LNHDA and CDR2 SQIVND (reference sequence). CDR3 nucleotide sequence: TGTGCCACGAATCGCGTGATAGACACCGGGGAGCTGTTTTTT. Residues: CATNRVIDTGELFF.

The rearrangement links TRBV27 to TRBJ1-1; a weak D match, TRBD1 (5 bases). Per the germline V gene, CDR1 is MNHEY and CDR2 is SMNVEV (reference sequence). The V end was cut by 2 bases, the J end by 5 bases, with 15 bases between. The CDR3 covers 15 residues. CDR3 nucleotides: TGTGCCAGCAGTTTAGTTGAGCAGGGAAAAACTGAAGCTTTCTTT. This gives the protein CASSLVEQGKTEAFF.

The chain carries TRBV5-8 and TRBJ2-7, with 10 bases lining up with TRBD1. This CDR3 has 13 amino acids. Germline values: CDR1 SGHTS, CDR2 YDEGEE. V lost 5 bases, J lost 3 bases, and 2 bases stayed unmatched. CDR3 bases: TGTGCCAGCAGGCGGACAGGGGGCTACGAGCAGTACTTC. It codes for CASRRTGGYEQYF.

The chain employs TRBV13 and TRBJ1-6; no definite D call. The V gene lost 3 bases and the J gene lost 9 bases, with 9 bases spanning the gap. Germline V lookup: CDR1 PRHDT, CDR2 FYEKMQ (reference sequence). CDR3 length: 13 residues. CDR3 in DNA: TGTGCCAGCAGCTTGACTGAAAGTTCACCCCTCCACTTT. Its translation is CASSLTESSPLHF.

This clone was counted only a few times. This sequence joins TRBV19 and TRBJ2-5; D gene uncertain. The CDR3 extends over 13 amino acids. Trimming removed 7 bases at V and 4 bases at J, with 13 bases between. From germline, CDR1 is LNHDA and CDR2 SQIVND (reference sequence). As DNA, the CDR3 is TGTGCCAGTAACCAGGCCATCGGAGAGACCCAGTACTTC. Its translation is CASNQAIGETQYF.

This chain connects TRBV20-1 to TRBJ1-6; D call uncertain. The CDR3 is 11 residues long. CDR1 is DFQATT and CDR2 is SNEGSKA in the germline V gene (reference sequence). The V end lost 3 bases, the J end lost 14 bases, and 11 bases lay between the germline ends. CDR3 coding DNA: TGCAGTGCTAGTAGATCTCTATCCCTCCACTTT. It encodes CSASRSLSLHF.

The chain is built from TRBV5-6 and TRBJ2-1; maybe TRBD2 (5 bases). CDR1 and CDR2 (germline): SGHDT, YYEEEE. V lost 4 bases, J lost 0 bases, and 17 bases lay in between. The CDR3 spans 17 residues. CDR3 DNA: TGTGCCAGCAGCCTGCAAGTGGGAGCGATCTCCTACAATGAGCAGTTCTTC. Translation: CASSLQVGAISYNEQFF.

The rearrangement joins TRBV9 to TRBJ1-4; D unresolved. The CDR3 loop spans 16 amino acids. The germline V and J ends were trimmed by 0 bases and 0 bases, with 9 bases remaining between them. CDR1 and CDR2 (germline): SGDLS, YYNGEE. The CDR3 DNA reads TGTGCCAGCAGCGTAGGTGAAAGGGCAACTAATGAAAAACTGTTTTTT. Amino acid sequence: CASSVGERATNEKLFF.

The chain recombines TRBV18 with TRBJ2-7; weak D call: TRBD1 (6 bases). CDR1 and CDR2 from the germline V gene are KGHSH and LQKENI. The CDR3 loop spans 13 amino acids. Trimming removed 6 bases at V and 5 bases at J, with 14 bases between. The CDR3 bases are TGTGCCAGCTCTCAATACCGGGACAACGAGCAGTACTTC. Protein product: CASSQYRDNEQYF.

The chain has TRBV10-3 and TRBJ1-1; 8 bases fit TRBD1. This CDR3 contains 13 residues. The V gene's germline CDR1 is ENHRY and CDR2 SYGVKD. The V and J ends lost 10 bases and 1 base, in that order; junction bases with no gene match: 5. The CDR3 spells CATGTGGNTEAFF. The CDR3 nucleotides read TGTGCCACGGGGACAGGAGGGAACACTGAAGCTTTCTTT.

This sequence joins TRBV11-3 and TRBJ2-3, with a weak D call TRBD2 (5 bases). The CDR3 runs 12 residues. Germline V gene sequence: CDR1 SGHNT, CDR2 YENEEA. The V end lost 5 bases, the J end lost 3 bases, and 6 bases lay between the germline ends. The CDR3 here is CASSRTTDTQYF. In DNA, the CDR3 is TGTGCCAGCAGCCGGACTACAGATACGCAGTATTTT.